These 9 T cell receptor beta chains were sequenced from one sample in a study of cytomegalovirus exposure and HLA in healthy donors. The PCR employed 60 Vbeta primers together with 13 Jbeta primers. Assay used: immunoSEQ multiplex PCR; TCRdb lists only in-frame clones, some missing. The sample has 150,000 to 200,000 clones; around nine tenths are singletons. The sequenced sample was PBMCs. Every receptor here comes from a woman under 30 in good health and CMV-seronegative.

This chain joins TRBV4-3 and TRBJ1-1; the D gene is possibly TRBD1 (5 bases). There are 15 residues in the CDR3. Germline V gene sequence: CDR1 LGHNA, CDR2 YSLEER. V shed 1 base and J shed 0 bases, with 9 bases lying between them. The DNA of the CDR3 is TGCGCCAGCAGCCAAGTCCCGGGGGTGAACACTGAAGCTTTCTTT. Residues: CASSQVPGVNTEAFF.

The chain links TRBV6-5 to TRBJ2-1; 7 bases agree with TRBD2. The trim removed 4 bases at V and 7 bases at J, leaving 13 bases unmatched. The CDR3 contains 16 residues. The V gene's germline CDR1 is MNHEY and CDR2 SVGAGI. This CDR3 reads CASSFGAGSGSNEQFF. The CDR3 DNA follows: TGTGCCAGCAGTTTCGGAGCGGGTAGCGGGTCGAATGAGCAGTTCTTC.

The V call is TRBV7-8, the J call TRBJ1-1; no reliable D call. This CDR3 is built from 14 residues. CDR1 is SGHVS and CDR2 is FQNEAQ in the germline V gene. V shed 3 bases and J shed 1 base, with 9 bases lying between them. The CDR3 loop reads CASSFPSGNTEAFF. The DNA of the CDR3 is TGTGCCAGCAGCTTCCCTAGCGGGAACACTGAAGCTTTCTTT.

The V and J genes are TRBV11-2 and TRBJ2-6, with TRBD1 identical over 8 bases. The length of the CDR3 is 18 residues. V lost 5 bases, J lost 0 bases, and 9 bases stayed unmatched. CDR1 is SGHAT, CDR2 FQNNGV, per germline. The CDR3, as DNA: TGTGCCAGCAGCGGAGGGGGACAGGATCTCTCTGGGGCCAACGTCCTGACTTTC. Translating it yields CASSGGGQDLSGANVLTF. The full variable domain, in which reference TRBV11-2 and TRBJ2-6 provide the parts outside the CDR3, is EAGVAQSPRYKIIEKRQSVAFWCNPISGHATLYWYQQILGQGPKLLIQFQNNGVVDDSQLPKDRFSAERLKGVDSTLKIQPAKLEDSAVYLCASSGGGQDLSGANVLTFGAGSRLTVL.

The chain is built from TRBV4-2 and TRBJ2-2, with D possibly being TRBD2 (5 bases). The ends were cut back, 0 bases at V and 1 base at J, with 6 bases in the middle. Germline CDR1 is LGHNA and CDR2 is YNFKEQ. This CDR3 is 15 amino acids long. The CDR3 sequence: CASSQEAGNTGELFF. CDR3 coding DNA: TGTGCCAGCAGCCAAGAGGCGGGGAACACCGGGGAGCTGTTTTTT.

The J gene is TRBJ1-2, the V gene TRBV6-6, with D perhaps matching TRBD1 (5 bases). This CDR3 region has 14 residues. The germline gives CDR1 MNHNY, CDR2 SVGAGI (reference sequence). Trimming stripped 5 bases from V and 7 bases from J, with 17 bases between. The CDR3 here is CASSEGGGDGGYTF. The CDR3 DNA reads as TGTGCCAGCAGTGAGGGCGGGGGGGATGGTGGCTACACCTTC.

CDR3 residues: CAWSASAKNIQYF. As DNA, the CDR3 is TGTGCCTGGAGTGCTAGCGCCAAAAACATTCAGTACTTC. The chain recombines TRBV30 with TRBJ2-4, with a possible D match to TRBD2 (5 bases). Germline CDR1 GTSNPN, CDR2 SVGIG (reference sequence). This CDR3 region has 13 residues. The V end was cut by 1 base, the J end by 1 base, with 5 bases between.

This clone was counted once. This chain joins TRBV2 and TRBJ1-2, with 8 bases identical to TRBD1. Unmatched junction bases numbered 7, after V lost 7 bases and J lost 6 bases. The CDR3 sequence is 13 residues long. Germline assignment: CDR1 SNHLY and CDR2 FYNNEI. The CDR3 loop reads CASNADRANGYTF. DNA of the CDR3: TGTGCCAGCAATGCGGACAGGGCGAATGGCTACACCTTC.

The chain combines TRBV6-5 with TRBJ1-3, with TRBD1 matching over 10 bases. Germline trimming cut 2 bases from V and 8 bases from J; bases unmatched to any gene: 6. The germline V gene has CDR1 MNHEY and CDR2 SVGAGI. The CDR3 spans 15 residues. CDR3: CASSYGQGGPYTIYF. CDR3 nucleotides: TGTGCCAGCAGTTACGGACAGGGGGGACCTTACACCATATATTTT.